This paragraph reports one T cell receptor (beta chain). Its antigen is not known. Germline V gene data show CDR1 as SGHDT and CDR2 as YYEEEE. V dropped 0 bases and J dropped 1 base, with 7 bases sitting between them. CDR3 length: 14 residues. The data stem from a study of cytomegalovirus exposure and HLA in healthy donors. PCR primers comprised 60 Vbeta and 13 Jbeta primers. This table comes from immunoSEQ multiplex PCR, and its TCRdb copy is limited to in-frame clones, with some not included. This sample carries under 200,000 clones, 80% of them seen once, and the ten largest clones take approximately 6.7%. The study's findings and limits: Among TCR beta chains, those listed as cytomegalovirus-associated numbered about 150. Sequencing likely generated an artifact that appeared as a cluster of highly shared sequence variants.

Sequencing input: PBMCs. This sequence was found in a male donor in good health and CMV-seropositive. The chain combines TRBV5-6 with TRBJ1-2; D unclear. The CDR3 here is CASSLAPGNYGYTF. The DNA of the CDR3 is TGTGCCAGCAGCTTGGCTCCGGGTAACTATGGCTACACCTTC.